This T cell receptor (beta chain) was documented in a study of blood T cell repertoires in COVID-19. About the research overall: Acute and convalescent COVID-19 specimens originated in the United States, Italy and Spain. PBMCs, B-cell-depleted T cells, or T cells provided the cDNA or gDNA that made up the material.

Seattle researchers signed up patients amid active infection and tracked them longitudinally. In the original workflow: Amplification from reference gene primers served as the basis for estimated nucleated cell counts. TCRdb's copy holds only in-frame clones and misses some; the assay was immunoSEQ multiplex PCR. The DNA gave D and trimming, while V, J and clone size come from that table. The table shows tens of thousands of clones, with about four fifths occurring only once. This receptor was obtained from a man older than 75 with COVID-19, enrolled during active disease. The sequencing sample was made of peripheral blood.

The CDR3 nucleotides read TGTGCCAGCAGCTTGCGAGACAAGAGCAATCAGCCCCAGCATTTT. Translated, it gives CASSLRDKSNQPQHF. The chain joins TRBV5-6 to TRBJ1-5; D unresolved. V was cut by 1 base and J by 1 base, with 9 bases left in between. CDR3 length: 15 amino acids. Germline assignment: CDR1 SGHDT and CDR2 YYEEEE.